Shown below are 11 T cell receptor beta chains from a single sample sequenced in a study of blood T cell repertoires in COVID-19. TCRdb's table, derived via immunoSEQ multiplex PCR, lists solely in-frame clones and lacks some. Of roughly 200,000 clones in the sample, nearly 90% were seen once. The sample was peripheral blood. The receptors here all came from a man aged 50 to 60 with acute or convalescent COVID-19.

The rearrangement uses TRBV7-9 and TRBJ1-2, with TRBD1 matching 8 bases. Germline V gene lookup returns CDR1 SEHNR and CDR2 FQNEAQ (reference sequence). This CDR3 comprises 14 residues. Unmatched junction bases numbered 9, after V lost 5 bases and J lost 7 bases. The CDR3 reads CASSATGAGGGYTF. The CDR3 DNA is TGTGCCAGCAGCGCGACAGGGGCCGGGGGTGGCTACACCTTC.

CDR3 DNA sequence: TGTGCCAGCAGCTTAGTAGGACAGTCAAGGGCCCAGTACTTC. Translated: CASSLVGQSRAQYF. The chain couples TRBV7-9 to TRBJ2-5; D is possibly TRBD1 (6 bases). Between the trimmed V and J ends, which lost 1 base and 9 bases, there was a span of 15 bases. CDR1 is SEHNR and CDR2 is FQNEAQ in the germline V gene (reference sequence). CDR3 length: 14 residues.

This chain connects TRBV18 to TRBJ1-1; D is unresolved. The germline V gene has CDR1 KGHSH and CDR2 LQKENI. The CDR3 is 18 residues long. The V end was cut by 3 bases, the J end by 0 bases, with 20 bases between. The CDR3: CASSPRYGRMEVNTEAFF. Here the CDR3 DNA reads TGTGCCAGCTCACCCCGGTACGGGCGTATGGAGGTGAACACTGAAGCTTTCTTT.

This clone was found a few times. The rearrangement joins TRBV19 to TRBJ1-3; 7 nucleotides line up with TRBD1. After removal of 7 bases from V and 0 bases from J, the junction contained 12 bases not matched to a gene. The length of the CDR3 is 17 residues. CDR1 and CDR2 (germline): LNHDA, SQIVND (reference sequence). The CDR3 DNA sequence: TGTGCCAGTACCAGGGGGACATCAATGTACTCTGGAAACACCATATATTTT. This sequence encodes CASTRGTSMYSGNTIYF.

The chain uses TRBV9 and TRBJ2-3; TRBD2 agrees at 8 bases. CDR3 length: 14 amino acids. With 0 bases clipped from V and 5 bases from J, the junction kept 2 bases outside the gene matches. Per the germline V gene, CDR1 is SGDLS and CDR2 is YYNGEE. The CDR3 loop reads CASSVAGGVDTQYF. The CDR3 coding sequence is TGTGCCAGCAGCGTAGCGGGGGGGGTAGATACGCAGTATTTT.

The chain couples TRBV7-2 to TRBJ2-4; TRBD2 agrees at 7 bases. Germline V gene data show CDR1 as SGHTA and CDR2 as FQGNSA. The CDR3 runs to 15 residues. V lost 6 bases and J lost 1; bases outside the gene matches: 6. The CDR3 here is CASRGGGAAKNIQYF. In DNA form, the CDR3 reads TGTGCCAGCAGGGGCGGGGGTGCGGCCAAAAACATTCAGTACTTC.

In its sample, this clone was seen a few times. The chain recombines TRBV6-1 with TRBJ1-2; D remains ambiguous. CDR1 is MNHNS, CDR2 SASEGT, per germline. V was trimmed by 3 bases and J by 2 bases, leaving 10 bases between them. The CDR3 sequence is 14 residues long. The CDR3 protein is CASSEPPGNYGYTF. The CDR3 DNA reads as TGTGCCAGCAGTGAGCCCCCGGGGAACTATGGCTACACCTTC.

This clone was counted only a few times. The chain couples TRBV4-1 to TRBJ2-1, with 7 bases that match TRBD2. CDR3 length: 16 amino acids. The germline CDR1 and CDR2 sequences are MGHRA and YSYEKL. Germline trimming cut 1 base from V and 1 base from J; bases unmatched to any gene: 4. CDR3 loop: CASSQASGPSYNEQFF. The CDR3 nucleotides are TGCGCCAGCAGCCAAGCTAGCGGACCTTCCTACAATGAGCAGTTCTTC.

The chain combines TRBV6-5 with TRBJ1-1; a weak D match, TRBD1 (5 bases). Trimming shortened V by 6 bases and J by 1 base, and 12 bases separated the two germline ends. The CDR3 is 14 residues long. The germline CDR1 and CDR2 sequences are MNHEY and SVGAGI. The CDR3 loop reads CASSSTGGNTEAFF. The CDR3 DNA sequence: TGTGCCAGCAGCTCGACGGGGGGGAACACTGAAGCTTTCTTT.

V is TRBV24-1 and J is TRBJ2-1; 7 bases agree with TRBD1. V lost 1 base, J lost 0 bases, and 2 bases stayed unmatched. The CDR3 totals 16 residues. Germline-derived CDR1 and CDR2 are KGHDR and SFDVKD. The CDR3 reads CATSDLTGVSYNEQFF. The DNA for the CDR3 is TGTGCCACCAGTGATTTAACAGGGGTCTCCTACAATGAGCAGTTCTTC.

This CDR3 is CASSRSRVDTQYF. For the CDR3, the DNA is TGTGCCAGCAGCCGTAGCAGGGTGGATACGCAGTATTTT. The chain employs TRBV14 and TRBJ2-3; D may be TRBD1 (5 bases). Germline V lookup: CDR1 SGHDN, CDR2 FVKESK. V was cut by 4 bases and J by 6 bases, with 11 bases left in between. This CDR3 spans 13 amino acids.